The present TCR beta chain was sequenced within a study of T cells in localized non-small cell lung cancer. In germline, CDR1 is SQVTM, CDR2 ANQGSEA. V was shortened by 5 bases and J by 3 bases, with 11 bases between the two germline ends. CDR3 length equals 13 residues. Some clones are missing from TCRdb's copy, which holds only in-frame ones; the method was immunoSEQ multiplex PCR. The sample yields approximately 2,800 clones, about 32% seen once. The TCR sequence derives from a female donor older than 55 with stage II squamous cell lung carcinoma. Material: lung tumor tissue, obtained before any cancer treatment. The V call is TRBV29-1, the J call TRBJ1-5, with a tentative D call TRBD1 (6 bases). The chain's CDR3 is CSVQGGTNQPQHF. In DNA form, the CDR3 reads TGCAGCGTTCAAGGGGGTACCAATCAGCCCCAGCATTTT.